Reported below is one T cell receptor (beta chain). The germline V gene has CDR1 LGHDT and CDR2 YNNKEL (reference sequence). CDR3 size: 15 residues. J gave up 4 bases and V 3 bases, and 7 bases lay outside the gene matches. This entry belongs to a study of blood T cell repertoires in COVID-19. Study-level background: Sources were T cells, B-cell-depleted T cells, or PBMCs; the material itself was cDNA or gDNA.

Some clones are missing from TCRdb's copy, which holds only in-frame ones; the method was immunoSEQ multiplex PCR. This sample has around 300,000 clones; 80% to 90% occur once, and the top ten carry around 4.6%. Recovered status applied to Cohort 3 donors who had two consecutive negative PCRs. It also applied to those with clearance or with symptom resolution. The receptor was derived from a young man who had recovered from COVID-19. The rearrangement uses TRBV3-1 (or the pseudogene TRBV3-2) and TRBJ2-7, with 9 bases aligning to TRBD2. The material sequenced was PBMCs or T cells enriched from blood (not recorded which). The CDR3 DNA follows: TGTGCCAGCAGCCAGGCCAAGACTAGCGGTTACGAGCAGTACTTC. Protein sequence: CASSQAKTSGYEQYF.